This entry concerns a single T cell receptor (beta chain). Its antigen is not known. The sample originates from a study of cytomegalovirus exposure and HLA in healthy donors. Primers: 60 Vbeta forward and 13 Jbeta reverse. The table came from immunoSEQ multiplex PCR; TCRdb's copy has only in-frame clones and leaves some out. The sample lists about 110,000 clones; about 80% were seen once. In germline, CDR1 is SEHNR, CDR2 FQNEAQ (reference sequence). The V segment lost 4 bases and the J segment 5 bases; nucleotides outside the gene matches: 6. CDR3 length: 14 residues. Study-wide results and caveats: According to a later analysis, donors in an Asian-associated ancestry cluster reportedly had fewer N-insertions than the approximately 620-donor mean.

The sample was PBMCs. The chain is built from TRBV7-9 and TRBJ2-5; 8 bases fit TRBD1. This TCR derives from a female donor in good health and CMV-seropositive. The CDR3 is CASSYSGGRETQYF. The CDR3 nucleotides are TGTGCCAGCAGCTACTCAGGGGGCCGGGAGACCCAGTACTTC.